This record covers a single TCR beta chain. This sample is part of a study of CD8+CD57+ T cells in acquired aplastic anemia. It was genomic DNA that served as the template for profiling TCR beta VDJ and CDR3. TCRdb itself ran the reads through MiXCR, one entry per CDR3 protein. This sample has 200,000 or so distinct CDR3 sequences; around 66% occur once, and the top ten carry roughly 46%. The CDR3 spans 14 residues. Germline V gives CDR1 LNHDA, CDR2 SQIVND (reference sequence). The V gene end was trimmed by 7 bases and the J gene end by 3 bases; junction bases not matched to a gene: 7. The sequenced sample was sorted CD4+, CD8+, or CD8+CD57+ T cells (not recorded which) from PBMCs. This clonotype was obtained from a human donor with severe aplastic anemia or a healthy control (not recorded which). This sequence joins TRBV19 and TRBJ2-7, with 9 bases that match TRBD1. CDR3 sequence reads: CASKLGTGLYEQYF. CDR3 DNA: TGTGCCAGTAAACTCGGGACAGGGCTCTACGAGCAGTACTTC.